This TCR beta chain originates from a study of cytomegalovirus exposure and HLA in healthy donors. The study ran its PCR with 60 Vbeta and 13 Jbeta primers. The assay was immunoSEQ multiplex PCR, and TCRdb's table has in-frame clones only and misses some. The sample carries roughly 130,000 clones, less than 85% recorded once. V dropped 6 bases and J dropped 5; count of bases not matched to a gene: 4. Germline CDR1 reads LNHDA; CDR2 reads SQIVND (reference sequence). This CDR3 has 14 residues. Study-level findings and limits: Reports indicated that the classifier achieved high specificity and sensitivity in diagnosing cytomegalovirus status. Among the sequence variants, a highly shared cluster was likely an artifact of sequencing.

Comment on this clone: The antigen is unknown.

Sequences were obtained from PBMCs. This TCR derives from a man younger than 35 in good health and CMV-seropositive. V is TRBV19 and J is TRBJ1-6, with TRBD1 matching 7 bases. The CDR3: CASRGGTDNSPLHF. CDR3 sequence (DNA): TGTGCCAGTAGAGGGGGGACAGATAATTCACCCCTCCACTTT.